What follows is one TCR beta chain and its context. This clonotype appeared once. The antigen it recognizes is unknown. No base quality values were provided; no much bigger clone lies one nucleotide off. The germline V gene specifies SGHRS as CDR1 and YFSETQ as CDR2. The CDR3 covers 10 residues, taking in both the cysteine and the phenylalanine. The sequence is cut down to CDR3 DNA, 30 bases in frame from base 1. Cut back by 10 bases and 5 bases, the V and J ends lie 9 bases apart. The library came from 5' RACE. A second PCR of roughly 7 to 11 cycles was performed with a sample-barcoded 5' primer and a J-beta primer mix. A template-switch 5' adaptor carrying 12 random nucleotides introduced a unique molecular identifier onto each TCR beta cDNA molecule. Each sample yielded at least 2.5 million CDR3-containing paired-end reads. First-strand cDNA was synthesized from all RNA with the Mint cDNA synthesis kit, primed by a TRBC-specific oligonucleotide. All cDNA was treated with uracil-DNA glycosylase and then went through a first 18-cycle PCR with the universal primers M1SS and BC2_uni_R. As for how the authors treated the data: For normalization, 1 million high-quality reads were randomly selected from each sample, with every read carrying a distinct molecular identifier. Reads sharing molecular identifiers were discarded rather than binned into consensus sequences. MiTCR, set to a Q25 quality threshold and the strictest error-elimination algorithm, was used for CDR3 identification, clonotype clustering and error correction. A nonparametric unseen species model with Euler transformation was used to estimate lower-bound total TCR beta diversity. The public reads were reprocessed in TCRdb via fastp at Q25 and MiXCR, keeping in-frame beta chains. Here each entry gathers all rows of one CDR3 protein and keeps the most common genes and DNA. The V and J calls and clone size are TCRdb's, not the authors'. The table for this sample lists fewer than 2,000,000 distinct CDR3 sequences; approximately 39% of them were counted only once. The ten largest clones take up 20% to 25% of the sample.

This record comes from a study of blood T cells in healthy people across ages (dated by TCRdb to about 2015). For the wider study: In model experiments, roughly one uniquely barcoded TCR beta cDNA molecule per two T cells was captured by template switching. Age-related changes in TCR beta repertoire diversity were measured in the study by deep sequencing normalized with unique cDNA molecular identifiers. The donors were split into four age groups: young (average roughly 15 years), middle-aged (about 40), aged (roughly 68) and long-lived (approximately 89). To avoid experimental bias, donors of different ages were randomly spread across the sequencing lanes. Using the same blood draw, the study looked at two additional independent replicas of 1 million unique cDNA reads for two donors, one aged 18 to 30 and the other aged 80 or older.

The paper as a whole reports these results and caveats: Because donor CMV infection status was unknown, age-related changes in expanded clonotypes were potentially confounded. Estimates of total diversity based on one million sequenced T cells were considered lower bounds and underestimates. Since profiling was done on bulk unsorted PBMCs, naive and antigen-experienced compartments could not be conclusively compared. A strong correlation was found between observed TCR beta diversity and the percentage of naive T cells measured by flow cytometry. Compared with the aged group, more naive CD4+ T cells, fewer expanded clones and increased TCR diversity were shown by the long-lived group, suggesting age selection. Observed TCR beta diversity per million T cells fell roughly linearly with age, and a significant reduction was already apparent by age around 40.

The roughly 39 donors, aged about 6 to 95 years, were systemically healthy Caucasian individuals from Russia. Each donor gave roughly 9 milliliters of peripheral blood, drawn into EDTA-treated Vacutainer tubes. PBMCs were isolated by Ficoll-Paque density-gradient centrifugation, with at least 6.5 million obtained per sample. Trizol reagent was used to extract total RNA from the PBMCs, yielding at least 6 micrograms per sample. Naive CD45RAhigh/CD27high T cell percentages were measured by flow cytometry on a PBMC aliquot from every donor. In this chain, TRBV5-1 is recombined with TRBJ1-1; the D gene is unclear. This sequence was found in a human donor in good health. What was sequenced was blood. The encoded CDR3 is CAPIETEAFF. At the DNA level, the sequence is TGCGCCCCCATCGAGACTGAAGCTTTCTTT. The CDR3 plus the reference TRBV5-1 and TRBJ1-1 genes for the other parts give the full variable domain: KAGVTQTPRYLIKTRGQQVTLSCSPISGHRSVSWYQQTPGQGLQFLFEYFSETQRNKGNFPGRFSGRQFSNSRSEMNVSTLELGDSALYLCAPIETEAFFGQGTRLTVV.